The sequence of this T cell receptor beta chain was determined in a study of T cell responses to AZD1222 COVID-19 vaccine. General study results and limits: The sample set comprised mostly white British donors with more females, and clonal diversity was possibly underestimated. Seropositive AZD1222 recipients at baseline numbered only five or six. Variant regions that are unmutated are reportedly the target of nearly half of spike-specific TCRs. Every sample of the repertoires postdated the peak T cell response.

This clone was detected once. The antigen remains unidentified. The junction differs from germline at one of its ends, possibly a read error. The method was immunoSEQ multiplex PCR; TCRdb's version includes in-frame clones alone and lacks a portion of them. The table shows about 100,000 clones, with 85% to 90% occurring only once. This CDR3 has 15 amino acids. CDR1 SNHLY and CDR2 FYNNEI come from the germline V gene. The material sequenced was peripheral blood, taken on day 0 of AZD1222 vaccination. The chain couples TRBV2 to TRBJ1-1, with D maybe TRBD1 (5 bases). The sequence derives from an adult in good health. The CDR3: CSSIPREGGDTEAFF. The CDR3 DNA follows: TGCTCCAGCATACCGAGAGAGGGAGGGGACACTGAAGCTTTCTTT.